Described below is a single T cell receptor (beta chain) sequence and its context. Antigen unknown. The sample originates from a study of blood T cells in healthy people across ages. A second PCR of about 7 to 12 cycles used a sample-barcoded 5' primer and a J-beta primer mix. From each sample, at least 2.5 million paired-end reads containing CDR3 were obtained. TCRdb passed the 5' RACE reads through MiXCR, listing each CDR3 protein once. The sample records approximately 800,000 distinct CDR3 sequences, roughly 50% being singletons. General observations from the study: A strong correlation between TCR beta diversity and naive T cell percentage was seen. Per million T cells, TCR beta diversity dropped about linearly as age rose.

Trimming cost V 7 bases and J 4 bases, with 13 bases left between them. CDR1 is SQVTM and CDR2 is ANQGSEA in the germline V gene. The CDR3 spans 12 residues. This receptor was identified in a man older than 75 in good health. The chain has TRBV29-1 and TRBJ1-1; a possible D gene is TRBD1 (5 bases). Sequencing was performed on blood. In nucleotides, the CDR3 is TGCAGCGCCCTATCTAGGGGCACTGAAGCTTTCTTT. Its translation: CSALSRGTEAFF.